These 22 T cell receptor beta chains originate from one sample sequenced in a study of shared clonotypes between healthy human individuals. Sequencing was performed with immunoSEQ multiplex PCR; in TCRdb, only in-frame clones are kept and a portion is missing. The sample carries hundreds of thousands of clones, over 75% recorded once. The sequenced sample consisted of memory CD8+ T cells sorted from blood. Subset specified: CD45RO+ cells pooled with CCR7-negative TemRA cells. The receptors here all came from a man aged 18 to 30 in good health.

The CDR3 DNA is TGTGCCAGCAGCGGACAGGGGGCCTACGAGCAGTACTTC. It is translated as CASSGQGAYEQYF. V usage is TRBV11-2 and J usage is TRBJ2-7; TRBD1 aligns across 10 bases. CDR1 and CDR2 (germline): SGHAT, FQNNGV. This CDR3 is built from 13 residues. V was clipped by 5 bases and J by 2 bases; unmatched bases: 0.

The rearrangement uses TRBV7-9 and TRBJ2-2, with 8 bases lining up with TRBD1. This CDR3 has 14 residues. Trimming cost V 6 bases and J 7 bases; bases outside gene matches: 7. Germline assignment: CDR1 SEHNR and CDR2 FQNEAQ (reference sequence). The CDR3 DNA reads TGTGCCAGCAGGGGACAGGAAAGTGTCGGGGAGCTGTTTTTT. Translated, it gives CASRGQESVGELFF.

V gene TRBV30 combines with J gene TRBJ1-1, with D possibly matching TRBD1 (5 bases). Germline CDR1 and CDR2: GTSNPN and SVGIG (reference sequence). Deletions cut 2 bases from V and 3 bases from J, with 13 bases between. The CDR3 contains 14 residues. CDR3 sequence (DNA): TGTGCCTGGAGTTCCGGGACCCTTGACACTGAAGCTTTCTTT. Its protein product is CAWSSGTLDTEAFF. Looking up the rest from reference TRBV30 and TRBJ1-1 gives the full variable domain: SQTIHQWPATLVQPVGSPLSLECTVEGTSNPNLYWYRQAAGRGLQLLFYSVGIGQISSEVPQNLSASRPQDRQFILSSKKLLLSDSGFYLCAWSSGTLDTEAFFGQGTRLTVV.

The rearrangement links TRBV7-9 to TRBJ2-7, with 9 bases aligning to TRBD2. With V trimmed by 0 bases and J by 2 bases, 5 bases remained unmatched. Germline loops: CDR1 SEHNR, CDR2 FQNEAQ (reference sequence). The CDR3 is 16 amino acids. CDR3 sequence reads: CASSLAGGLAAYEQYF. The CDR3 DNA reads TGTGCCAGCAGCTTAGCCGGGGGACTAGCCGCCTACGAGCAGTACTTC.

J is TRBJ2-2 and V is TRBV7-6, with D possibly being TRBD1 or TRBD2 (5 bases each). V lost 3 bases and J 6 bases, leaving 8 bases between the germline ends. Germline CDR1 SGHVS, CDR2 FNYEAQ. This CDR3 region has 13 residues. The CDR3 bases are TGTGCCAGCAGCTTCCGGGGACCCGGGGAGCTGTTTTTT. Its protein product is CASSFRGPGELFF.

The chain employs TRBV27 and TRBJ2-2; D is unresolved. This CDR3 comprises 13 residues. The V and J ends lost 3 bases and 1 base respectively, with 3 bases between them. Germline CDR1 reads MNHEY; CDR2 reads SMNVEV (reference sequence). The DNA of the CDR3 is TGTGCCAGCAGTTTTCGGAACACCGGGGAGCTGTTTTTT. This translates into CASSFRNTGELFF.

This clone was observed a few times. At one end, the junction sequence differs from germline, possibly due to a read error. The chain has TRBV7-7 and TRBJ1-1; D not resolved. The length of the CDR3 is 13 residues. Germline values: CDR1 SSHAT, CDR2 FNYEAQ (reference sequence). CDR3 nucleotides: TGTGCTAGCAGCTTATCACAGAACACTGAAGCTTTCTTT. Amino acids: CASSLSQNTEAFF.

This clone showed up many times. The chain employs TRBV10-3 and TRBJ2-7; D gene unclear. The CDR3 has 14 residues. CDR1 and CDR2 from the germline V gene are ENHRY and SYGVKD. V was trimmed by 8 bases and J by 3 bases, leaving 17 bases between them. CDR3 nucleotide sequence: TGTGCCATCTCGGCGGTCGGATTGAACTACGAGCAGTACTTC. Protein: CAISAVGLNYEQYF.

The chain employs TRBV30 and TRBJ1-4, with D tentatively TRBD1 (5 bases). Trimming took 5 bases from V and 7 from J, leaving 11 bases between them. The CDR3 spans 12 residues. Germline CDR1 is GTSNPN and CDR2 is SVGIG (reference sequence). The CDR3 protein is CAWDAGGEKLFF. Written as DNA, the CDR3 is TGTGCCTGGGATGCCGGGGGTGAAAAACTGTTTTTT.

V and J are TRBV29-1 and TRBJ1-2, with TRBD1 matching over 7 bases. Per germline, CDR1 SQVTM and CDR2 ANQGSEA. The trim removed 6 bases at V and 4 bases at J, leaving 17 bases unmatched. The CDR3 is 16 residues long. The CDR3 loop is CSVEGQIEPFGYGYTF. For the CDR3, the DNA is TGCAGCGTCGAGGGACAGATAGAACCCTTCGGCTATGGCTACACCTTC.

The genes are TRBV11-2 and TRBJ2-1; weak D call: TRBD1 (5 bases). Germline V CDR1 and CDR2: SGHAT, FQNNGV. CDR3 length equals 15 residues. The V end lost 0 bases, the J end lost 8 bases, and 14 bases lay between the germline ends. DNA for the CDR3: TGTGCCAGCAGCTTAGATTTGTCCAGGGTCTATGAGCAGTTCTTC. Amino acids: CASSLDLSRVYEQFF.

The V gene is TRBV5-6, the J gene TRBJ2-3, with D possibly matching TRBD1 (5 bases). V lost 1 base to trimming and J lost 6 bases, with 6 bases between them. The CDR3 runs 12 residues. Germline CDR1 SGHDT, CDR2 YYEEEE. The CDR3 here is CASSLRGDTQYF. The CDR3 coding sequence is TGTGCCAGCAGCTTGAGGGGTGATACGCAGTATTTT.

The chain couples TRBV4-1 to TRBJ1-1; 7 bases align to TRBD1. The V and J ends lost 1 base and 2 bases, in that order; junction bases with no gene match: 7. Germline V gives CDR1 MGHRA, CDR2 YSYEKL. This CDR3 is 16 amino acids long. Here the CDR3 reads CASSQVGTAKNTEAFF. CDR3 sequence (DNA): TGCGCCAGCAGCCAAGTTGGGACAGCGAAAAACACTGAAGCTTTCTTT.

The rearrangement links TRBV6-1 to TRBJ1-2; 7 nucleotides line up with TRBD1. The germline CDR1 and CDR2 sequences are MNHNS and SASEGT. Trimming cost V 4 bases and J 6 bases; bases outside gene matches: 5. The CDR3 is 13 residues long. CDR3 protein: CASSAQGGHGYTF. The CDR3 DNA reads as TGTGCCAGCAGTGCCCAAGGGGGCCATGGCTACACCTTC.

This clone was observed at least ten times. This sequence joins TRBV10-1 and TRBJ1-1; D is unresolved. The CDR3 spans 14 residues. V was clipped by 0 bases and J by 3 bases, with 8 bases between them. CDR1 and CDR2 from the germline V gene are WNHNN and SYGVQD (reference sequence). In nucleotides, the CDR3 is TGCGCCAGCAGTGAGTCTTACGGGGACACTGAAGCTTTCTTT. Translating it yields CASSESYGDTEAFF.

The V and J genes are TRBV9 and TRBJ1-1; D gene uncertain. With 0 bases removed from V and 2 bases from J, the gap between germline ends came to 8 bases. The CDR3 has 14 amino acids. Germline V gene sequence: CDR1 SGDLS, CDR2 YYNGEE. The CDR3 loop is CASSVAQVNTEAFF. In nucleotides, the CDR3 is TGTGCCAGCAGCGTAGCCCAGGTTAACACTGAAGCTTTCTTT.

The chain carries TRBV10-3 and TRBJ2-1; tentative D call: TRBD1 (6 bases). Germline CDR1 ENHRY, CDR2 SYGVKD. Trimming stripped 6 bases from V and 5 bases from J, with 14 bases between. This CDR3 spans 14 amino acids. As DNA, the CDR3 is TGTGCCATCAGAAACAGGGAACAGGACAATGAGCAGTTCTTC. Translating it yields CAIRNREQDNEQFF.

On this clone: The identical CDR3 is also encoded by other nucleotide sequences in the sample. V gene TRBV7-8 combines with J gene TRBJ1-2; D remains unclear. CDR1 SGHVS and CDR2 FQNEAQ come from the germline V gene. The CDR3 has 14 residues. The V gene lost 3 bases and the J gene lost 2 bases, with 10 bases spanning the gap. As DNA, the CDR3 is TGTGCCAGCAGCTTGGGCCAAGGGAACTATGGCTACACCTTC. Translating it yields CASSLGQGNYGYTF.

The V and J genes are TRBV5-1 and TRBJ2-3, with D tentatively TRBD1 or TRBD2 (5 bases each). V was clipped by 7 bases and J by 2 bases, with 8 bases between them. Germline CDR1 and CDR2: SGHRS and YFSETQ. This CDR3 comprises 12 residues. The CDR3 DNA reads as TGCGCCAGCCGAGGGGTCACAGATACGCAGTATTTT. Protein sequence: CASRGVTDTQYF. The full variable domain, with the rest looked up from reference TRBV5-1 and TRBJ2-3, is KAGVTQTPRYLIKTRGQQVTLSCSPISGHRSVSWYQQTPGQGLQFLFEYFSETQRNKGNFPGRFSGRQFSNSRSEMNVSTLELGDSALYLCASRGVTDTQYFGPGTRLTVL.

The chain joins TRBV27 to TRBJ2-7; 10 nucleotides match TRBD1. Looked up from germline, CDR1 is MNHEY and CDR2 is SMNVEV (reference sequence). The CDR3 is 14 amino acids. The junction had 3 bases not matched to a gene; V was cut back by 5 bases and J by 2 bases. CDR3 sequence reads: CASSAGTGAYEQYF. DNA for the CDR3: TGTGCCAGCAGTGCCGGGACAGGGGCCTACGAGCAGTACTTC.

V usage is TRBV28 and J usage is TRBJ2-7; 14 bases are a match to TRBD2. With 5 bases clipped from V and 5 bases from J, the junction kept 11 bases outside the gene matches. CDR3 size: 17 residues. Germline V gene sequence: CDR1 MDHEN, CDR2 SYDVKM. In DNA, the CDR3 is TGTGCCAGCAGTCCGGGACTAGCGGGAGTGAGGTCCCACGAGCAGTACTTC. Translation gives CASSPGLAGVRSHEQYF.

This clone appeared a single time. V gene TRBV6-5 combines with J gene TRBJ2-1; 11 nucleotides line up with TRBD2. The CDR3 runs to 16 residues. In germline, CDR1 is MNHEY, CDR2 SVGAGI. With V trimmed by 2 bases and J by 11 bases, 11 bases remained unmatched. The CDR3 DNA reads TGTGCCAGCAGTTACGTAGCTAGCGGGAGGCATGATAAGCAGTTCTTC. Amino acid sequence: CASSYVASGRHDKQFF.